Sequencing of this T cell receptor beta chain was carried out in a study of T-cell reconstitution after alpha-beta-depleted transplantation in children. This clonotype was seen a handful of times. Preparation of the TCRbeta library used unique molecular identifiers. TCRdb called the PCR reads again in MiXCR, with one record for every CDR3 protein. The data contain 350,000 to 450,000 distinct CDR3 sequences, roughly 20% of them singletons. CDR3 length: 14 residues. The V gene lost 1 base and the J gene lost 9 bases, with 13 bases spanning the gap. The receptor was isolated from a human donor who donated a stem cell graft to a child with acute myeloid leukemia. The rearrangement links TRBV12-3 or TRBV12-4 to TRBJ2-1; D perhaps matches TRBD1 (7 bases). The sample consisted of PBMCs from the stem cell graft donor, taken from the stem cell graft. The CDR3 nucleotides are TGTGCCAGCAGTTTAGTGGGGCAGGGGGGTGAGCAGTTCTTC. Translation: CASSLVGQGGEQFF.